The 13 T cell receptor beta chains presented below share a single source sample, sequenced in a study of chemoradiotherapy in HPV16-positive cancers. TCRdb's table, derived via immunoSEQ multiplex PCR, lists solely in-frame clones and lacks some. The sample contains some 31,000 clones, about 89% of which appear only once. The source was blood, collected from a patient who underwent chemoradiotherapy. These receptors originate from a human donor with HPV-associated anogenital cancer.

The chain combines TRBV2 with TRBJ2-2, with D possibly being TRBD2 (5 bases). Trimming removed 3 bases from V and 0 bases from J, with 8 bases in between. The germline V gene has CDR1 SNHLY and CDR2 FYNNEI. This CDR3 is built from 15 residues. The CDR3 DNA reads as TGTGCCAGCAGTGAGGAGCGGACGAACACCGGGGAGCTGTTTTTT. This encodes CASSEERTNTGELFF.

This chain joins TRBV2 and TRBJ1-2; 8 bases are shared with TRBD1. Germline V lookup: CDR1 SNHLY, CDR2 FYNNEI. V shed 3 bases, J shed 7 bases, and the junction held 4 bases outside the gene matches. The CDR3 contains 13 residues. The CDR3 sequence is CASSDSGGRGYTF. Here the CDR3 DNA reads TGTGCCAGCAGTGACTCAGGGGGCCGTGGCTACACCTTC. The full variable domain, rest sourced from reference TRBV2 and TRBJ1-2, is EPEVTQTPSHQVTQMGQEVILRCVPISNHLYFYWYRQILGQKVEFLVSFYNNEISEKSEIFDDQFSVERPDGSNFTLKIRSTKLEDSAMYFCASSDSGGRGYTFGSGTRLTVV.

The chain links TRBV5-1 to TRBJ2-7, with 7 bases aligning to TRBD1. The length of the CDR3 is 14 residues. CDR1 SGHRS and CDR2 YFSETQ come from the germline V gene. With V trimmed by 0 bases and J by 0 bases, 0 bases remained unmatched. CDR3 sequence: CASSLGDSSYEQYF. The CDR3 DNA reads TGCGCCAGCAGCTTGGGGGACAGCTCCTACGAGCAGTACTTC.

The chain carries TRBV5-1 and TRBJ2-2; the match to TRBD2 covers 13 bases. The CDR3 is 18 residues long. With 6 bases clipped from V and 3 bases from J, the junction kept 11 bases outside the gene matches. In germline, CDR1 is SGHRS, CDR2 YFSETQ. CDR3 region: CASTYPGLAGFHTGELFF. DNA for the CDR3: TGCGCCAGCACCTACCCGGGACTAGCGGGATTTCACACCGGGGAGCTGTTTTTT. The full variable domain, in which reference TRBV5-1 and TRBJ2-2 provide the parts outside the CDR3, is KAGVTQTPRYLIKTRGQQVTLSCSPISGHRSVSWYQQTPGQGLQFLFEYFSETQRNKGNFPGRFSGRQFSNSRSEMNVSTLELGDSALYLCASTYPGLAGFHTGELFFGEGSRLTVL.

Only one count was recorded for this clone. The chain employs TRBV5-4 and TRBJ2-2; TRBD1 matches at 7 bases. Germline V CDR1 and CDR2: SGHNT, YYREEE (reference sequence). After removal of 4 bases from V and 4 bases from J, the junction contained 7 bases not matched to a gene. CDR3 length equals 15 residues. The CDR3 sequence is CASSRQGRLTGELFF. The CDR3 region has the DNA TGTGCCAGCAGCCGACAGGGTCGCCTCACCGGGGAGCTGTTTTTT.

This chain connects TRBV15 to TRBJ1-6; D not resolved. CDR3 length equals 13 residues. Trimming took 0 bases from V and 7 from J, leaving 4 bases between them. In germline, CDR1 is LNHNV, CDR2 YYDKDF (reference sequence). The CDR3 nucleotides read TGTGCCACCAGCAGAGATCCAAATTCACCCCTCCACTTT. Amino acid sequence: CATSRDPNSPLHF.

This chain joins TRBV28 and TRBJ1-2; D is possibly TRBD1 (6 bases). Germline CDR1 and CDR2: MDHEN and SYDVKM. The CDR3 loop spans 15 amino acids. V was trimmed by 6 bases and J by 3 bases, leaving 17 bases between them. The CDR3 is CASRKRGEAYYGYTF. As DNA, the CDR3 is TGTGCCAGCAGAAAAAGGGGGGAGGCGTACTATGGCTACACCTTC.

V usage is TRBV4-3 and J usage is TRBJ1-5; TRBD1 matches at 12 bases. V was pared by 0 bases and J by 13 bases, with 19 bases of the junction left unmatched. Germline V CDR1 and CDR2: LGHNA, YSLEER. The CDR3 has 19 amino acids. The CDR3 loop reads CASSQDPWAGTGGSIAQHF. The CDR3 coding sequence is TGCGCCAGCAGCCAAGATCCATGGGCCGGGACAGGGGGCTCAATAGCTCAGCATTTT.

V gene TRBV27 combines with J gene TRBJ2-6; D not resolved. Trimming left V 7 bases short and J 4 bases short, with 20 bases between. Germline loops: CDR1 MNHEY, CDR2 SMNVEV (reference sequence). The length of the CDR3 is 17 residues. This chain's CDR3 is CASTTPRIRGGANVLTF. CDR3 sequence (DNA): TGTGCCAGCACCACGCCACGGATTCGTGGAGGGGCCAACGTCCTGACTTTC.

V is TRBV4-1 and J is TRBJ1-1; the match to TRBD1 covers 9 bases. After removal of 3 bases from V and 5 bases from J, the junction contained 7 bases not matched to a gene. Germline V gives CDR1 MGHRA, CDR2 YSYEKL. This CDR3 spans 15 amino acids. CDR3 DNA sequence: TGCGCCAGCAGCCAGGGGGGGACAGGGCATACTGAAGCTTTCTTT. Its protein product is CASSQGGTGHTEAFF.

The chain couples TRBV10-3 to TRBJ2-1; 8 nucleotides agree with TRBD1. Unmatched junction bases numbered 9, after V lost 2 bases and J lost 9 bases. This CDR3 is built from 15 residues. In germline, CDR1 is ENHRY, CDR2 SYGVKD. The CDR3 protein is CAISERVTGEGEQFF. In nucleotides, the CDR3 is TGTGCCATCAGTGAGCGTGTGACAGGGGAAGGTGAGCAGTTCTTC.

The J gene is TRBJ1-2, the V gene TRBV9; possible D gene TRBD1, 5 bases. The CDR3 has 15 residues. Trimming removed 3 bases from V and 1 base from J, with 13 bases in between. Per the germline V gene, CDR1 is SGDLS and CDR2 is YYNGEE. The CDR3 is CASSGPRDSNYGYTF. CDR3 coding DNA: TGTGCCAGCAGCGGGCCGCGTGACAGTAACTATGGCTACACCTTC.

This chain uses TRBV9 with TRBJ2-5; 8 nucleotides match TRBD1. Per germline, CDR1 SGDLS and CDR2 YYNGEE. With 4 bases clipped from V and 1 base from J, the junction kept 9 bases outside the gene matches. The CDR3 sequence is 16 residues long. CDR3 bases: TGTGCCAGCAGCCCTCGGACAGGGAGGCGCCAAGAGACCCAGTACTTC. Protein product: CASSPRTGRRQETQYF.